One sample yielded the 24 T cell receptor beta chains listed below, sequenced in a study of blood T cells in healthy people across ages (dated by TCRdb to the mid-2010s). Library prep was done by 5' RACE. Sequencing instrument: Illumina HiSeq 2500. A second about 7 to 11 cycle PCR used a sample-barcoded 5' primer and a J-beta primer mix. The raw public reads went through TCRdb reprocessing: fastp at Q25, MiXCR clone calling, in-frame beta chains kept. Rows are combined by CDR3 protein, so each entry shows the most common genes and DNA. The sample records more than 1,400,000 distinct CDR3 sequences, 40% to 50% of which are singletons. The ten top clones hold approximately 7.9% of the sample. The material sequenced was blood. The receptors shown here come from a woman aged 18-29 years in good health.

In DNA, the CDR3 is TGCGCCAGCAGCCAAGATGGGAGGGGGGGATACTATGGCTACACCTTC. Its translation is CASSQDGRGGYYGYTF. This chain joins TRBV4-1 and TRBJ1-2; perhaps TRBD1 as D (6 bases). CDR3 length: 16 amino acids. V lost 0 bases to trimming and J lost 3 bases, with 14 bases between them. Per germline, CDR1 MGHRA and CDR2 YSYEKL.

V is TRBV12-3 or TRBV12-4 and J is TRBJ1-5; 7 nucleotides align to TRBD1. CDR3 length equals 14 residues. Losses at the gene ends were 6 bases for V and 5 bases for J; bases not matched to a gene: 7. In nucleotides, the CDR3 is TGTGCCAGCAGATCCCGGGACAGATATCAGCCCCAGCATTTT. Protein: CASRSRDRYQPQHF.

This clonotype was recorded a few times. The rearrangement links TRBV29-1 to TRBJ2-3; D is undetermined. This CDR3 spans 13 amino acids. V shed 7 bases and J shed 1 base, with 12 bases lying between them. Germline CDR1 reads SQVTM; CDR2 reads ANQGSEA. The CDR3: CSGDGLGTDTQYF. The CDR3 region has the DNA TGCAGCGGTGATGGGCTAGGCACAGATACGCAGTATTTT.

Of note for this clonotype: Lacking the conserved final phenylalanine or tryptophan, this CDR3 likely reflects a read error. The chain employs TRBV7-9 and TRBJ2-7; D perhaps matches TRBD1 (5 bases). Per the germline V gene, CDR1 is SEHNR and CDR2 is FQNEAQ (reference sequence). Between the trimmed V and J ends, which lost 2 bases and 0 bases, there was a span of 14 bases. The CDR3 consists of 16 residues. CDR3 residues: CASSLWVTGRSYEQYL. In nucleotides, the CDR3 is TGTGCCAGCAGCTTATGGGTTACAGGTCGCTCCTACGAGCAGTACCTC.

This clonotype was seen more than once but under ten times. The chain uses TRBV12-3 or TRBV12-4 and TRBJ2-6; D may match TRBD1 or TRBD2 (5 bases each). The CDR3 totals 16 residues. V lost 4 bases, J lost 0 bases, and 10 bases lay in between. CDR3 amino acids: CASSYSGLSGANVLTF. For the CDR3, the DNA is TGTGCCAGCAGTTACTCGGGGCTCTCTGGGGCCAACGTCCTGACTTTC.

This CDR3 reads CASSLAVRGQGADTQYF. In DNA form, the CDR3 reads TGCGCCAGCAGCTTGGCGGTCAGGGGACAGGGGGCAGATACGCAGTATTTT. This chain connects TRBV5-1 to TRBJ2-3; TRBD1 agrees at 11 bases. Germline CDR1 reads SGHRS; CDR2 reads YFSETQ. Trimming removed 0 bases from V and 4 bases from J; junction bases left unmatched: 7. This CDR3 region has 17 residues.

This rearrangement joins TRBV5-1 to TRBJ2-2, with D unclear. CDR3 size: 14 residues. V shed 3 bases and J shed 6 bases, with 12 bases lying between them. Germline lookup yields CDR1 SGHRS and CDR2 YFSETQ. This chain's CDR3 is CASSSNPSPGELFF. CDR3 nucleotide sequence: TGCGCCAGCAGCTCAAACCCTAGTCCCGGGGAGCTGTTTTTT.

The V and J genes are TRBV6-6 and TRBJ1-2; 11 bases are a match to TRBD1. Germline V gene lookup returns CDR1 MNHNY and CDR2 SVGAGI (reference sequence). The CDR3 runs 14 residues. The J segment lost 2 bases and the V segment lost 7 bases, leaving 3 bases of the junction unmatched. The CDR3 loop reads CASTWTGGNYGYTF. The CDR3 DNA reads TGTGCCAGCACTTGGACAGGGGGCAACTATGGCTACACCTTC.

CDR3 residues: CASTRRDPNYGYTF. The DNA of the CDR3 is TGTGCCAGCACTCGCCGGGATCCTAACTATGGCTACACCTTC. This chain joins TRBV12-3 or TRBV12-4 and TRBJ1-2, with D hard to call. CDR3 length: 14 amino acids. V lost 7 bases, J lost 0 bases, and 12 bases lay in between.

This clonotype was seen more than once but under ten times. The V call is TRBV20-1, the J call TRBJ2-7, with 11 bases identical to TRBD2. Germline CDR1 and CDR2: DFQATT and SNEGSKA (reference sequence). V gave up 0 bases and J gave up 3 bases; unmatched junction bases: 10. This CDR3 region has 17 residues. The CDR3 sequence: CSARDHQGTSGDYEQYF. CDR3 DNA: TGCAGTGCTAGAGATCATCAAGGGACTAGCGGTGACTACGAGCAGTACTTC.

This rearrangement joins TRBV11-2 to TRBJ1-5, with D tentatively TRBD1 (6 bases). The CDR3 loop spans 16 amino acids. In germline, CDR1 is SGHAT, CDR2 FQNNGV. With 1 base removed from V and 3 bases from J, the gap between germline ends came to 13 bases. CDR3 coding DNA: TGTGCCAGCAGCTTAGGGAGGGGGGTACCCAATCAGCCCCAGCATTTT. Protein sequence: CASSLGRGVPNQPQHF.

This rearrangement joins TRBV27 to TRBJ1-5; no clear D. This CDR3 spans 16 amino acids. Germline V CDR1 and CDR2: MNHEY, SMNVEV (reference sequence). V gave up 5 bases and J gave up 0 bases, with 14 bases separating them. The CDR3 reads CASSPQGIYSNQPQHF. The DNA for the CDR3 is TGTGCCAGCAGTCCCCAAGGAATCTATAGCAATCAGCCCCAGCATTTT.

The chain links TRBV18 to TRBJ1-3; no reliable D call. V lost 6 bases and J lost 1, with 10 bases in between. The germline V gene has CDR1 KGHSH and CDR2 LQKENI. The CDR3 sequence is 14 residues long. Written as DNA, the CDR3 is TGTGCCAGCTCCGGTTTGATATCTGGAAACACCATATATTTT. Its protein product is CASSGLISGNTIYF.

The chain uses TRBV10-3 and TRBJ2-5; D possibly uses TRBD1 or TRBD2 (5 bases each). Germline V gene data show CDR1 as ENHRY and CDR2 as SYGVKD. Trimming stripped 4 bases from V and 11 bases from J, with 23 bases between. This CDR3 region has 15 residues. The CDR3 nucleotides read TGTGCCATCAGTGTTGGGATAGAGAGGGGAAGTGAGCAGTACTTC. Translating gives CAISVGIERGSEQYF.

This clonotype occurred a few times. This chain links TRBV28 with TRBJ1-1; unclear D gene. The germline CDR1 and CDR2 sequences are MDHEN and SYDVKM. This CDR3 region has 13 residues. V gave up 3 bases and J gave up 6 bases, with 11 bases separating them. In DNA, the CDR3 is TGTGCCAGCAGTTTTCCCCTTAGAGCTGAAGCTTTCTTT. Protein: CASSFPLRAEAFF. The full variable domain, with the rest looked up from reference TRBV28 and TRBJ1-1, is DVKVTQSSRYLVKRTGEKVFLECVQDMDHENMFWYRQDPGLGLRLIYFSYDVKMKEKGDIPEGYSVSREKKERFSLILESASTNQTSMYLCASSFPLRAEAFFGQGTRLTVV.

This rearrangement joins TRBV29-1 to TRBJ1-4; D gene ambiguous. Trimming took 5 bases from V and 8 from J, leaving 12 bases between them. This CDR3 has 12 amino acids. The germline V gene has CDR1 SQVTM and CDR2 ANQGSEA. DNA of the CDR3: TGCAGCGTTAATTCGGGTTTCGAAAAACTGTTTTTT. It encodes CSVNSGFEKLFF. Based on the CDR3 plus reference TRBV29-1 and TRBJ1-4, the full variable domain is SAVISQKPSRDICQRGTSLTIQCQVDSQVTMMFWYRQQPGQSLTLIATANQGSEATYESGFVIDKFPISRPNLTFSTLTVSNMSPEDSSIYLCSVNSGFEKLFFGSGTQLSVL.

This chain uses TRBV12-3 or TRBV12-4 with TRBJ2-5; 8 bases line up with TRBD1. The CDR3 has 15 amino acids. With 3 bases clipped from V and 5 bases from J, the junction kept 8 bases outside the gene matches. Here the CDR3 DNA reads TGTGCCAGCAGTTTTTCGGGACAGGATTTTGAGACCCAGTACTTC. Amino acid sequence: CASSFSGQDFETQYF.

This clonotype was observed a handful of times. The chain combines TRBV12-3 or TRBV12-4 with TRBJ2-7; 10 bases map to TRBD2. Germline trimming cut 5 bases from V and 4 bases from J; bases unmatched to any gene: 5. The CDR3 covers 14 residues. In nucleotides, the CDR3 is TGTGCCAGCAGTACAGCGGGGGGGCTTTACGAGCAGTACTTC. As protein: CASSTAGGLYEQYF.

This clonotype showed up just a few times. V and J are TRBV5-1 and TRBJ2-1; 14 positions match TRBD2. V lost 0 bases, J lost 5 bases, and 7 bases stayed unmatched. Germline CDR1 reads SGHRS; CDR2 reads YFSETQ. This CDR3 has 18 residues. The CDR3 bases are TGCGCCAGCAGCTTGGAGGGACTAGCGGGAGTAGGGCACAATGAGCAGTTCTTC. Its translation is CASSLEGLAGVGHNEQFF.

This sequence joins TRBV20-1 and TRBJ2-3, with TRBD2 identical over 7 bases. Germline trimming cut 6 bases from V and 6 bases from J; bases unmatched to any gene: 12. CDR1 DFQATT and CDR2 SNEGSKA come from the germline V gene (reference sequence). This CDR3 has 14 amino acids. The CDR3 DNA is TGCAGTGCCGGGTTGGCGGGAGCATCGGATACGCAGTATTTT. Its translation is CSAGLAGASDTQYF.

V is TRBV20-1 and J is TRBJ1-2; D uncertain. The CDR3 loop spans 12 amino acids. The V gene's germline CDR1 is DFQATT and CDR2 SNEGSKA (reference sequence). As DNA, the CDR3 is TGCAGCTTGCCGAGGGCAGGCTATGGCTACACCTTC. Its protein product is CSLPRAGYGYTF.

V usage is TRBV5-1 and J usage is TRBJ1-2; 9 bases line up with TRBD1. This CDR3 comprises 18 residues. CDR1 SGHRS and CDR2 YFSETQ come from the germline V gene. V trimming: 0 bases; J trimming: 8 bases; junction bases outside the gene matches: 17. CDR3 sequence: CASSLVPAGPGQGFGYTF. Here the CDR3 DNA reads TGCGCCAGCAGCTTGGTCCCCGCCGGGCCGGGACAGGGTTTCGGCTACACCTTC.

The rearrangement joins TRBV21-1 to TRBJ2-4; the table's D call, TRBD2, has no DNA check behind it. TRBV21-1 is flagged as a pseudogene. The length of the CDR3 is 22 residues. CDR3 protein: CASSKAPPLAGGSYLAKNIQYF. The CDR3 coding sequence is TGTGCCAGCAGCAAAGCCCCCCCGCTAGCGGGAGGTTCCTACCTAGCCAAAAACATTCAGTACTTC.

This clonotype was counted a few times. The genes are TRBV6-6 and TRBJ2-1, with a weak D call TRBD1 (7 bases). Per germline, CDR1 MNHNY and CDR2 SVGAGI (reference sequence). With 3 bases removed from V and 3 bases from J, the gap between germline ends came to 15 bases. The CDR3 is 16 residues long. The CDR3 nucleotides are TGTGCCAGCAGTTATTCCAGCAGGGGGGTCTACAATGAGCAGTTCTTC. It yields the protein CASSYSSRGVYNEQFF.